The clone carrying this TCR beta chain was picked up many times. The authors divided CD4+ cells into CD45RA+ naive and CD45RA-negative memory subsets. The data are from a study of shared clonotypes between healthy human individuals. About the study: CD8 memory received one plate per donor, CD8 naive two, CD4 memory three and CD4 naive three.

Sequenced by immunoSEQ multiplex PCR; TCRdb stores in-frame clones only, minus some. This sample has hundreds of thousands of clones, with about 80% found just once. V gave up 6 bases and J gave up 0 bases; unmatched junction bases: 9. The CDR3 spans 16 residues. In germline, CDR1 is SGHTA, CDR2 FQGNSA. The chain has TRBV7-2 and TRBJ2-3; the match to TRBD1 covers 7 bases. This clonotype was sampled from a woman in her twenties or thirties in good health. The specimen sequenced was memory CD4+ T cells sorted from blood. Subset defined: CD45RA-negative fraction. CDR3 residues: CASSFAGTVSTDTQYF. CDR3 DNA: TGTGCCAGCAGTTTCGCCGGGACAGTCAGCACAGATACGCAGTATTTT.